The next 23 T cell receptor beta chains were all read from a single sample in a study of blood T cell repertoires in COVID-19. Sequenced by immunoSEQ multiplex PCR; TCRdb stores in-frame clones only, minus some. The table shows roughly 310,000 clones, with roughly nine tenths occurring only once. Sample: PBMCs or T cells enriched from blood (not recorded which). The receptors derive from a man aged 60 to 75 who had recovered from COVID-19.

V is TRBV6-4 and J is TRBJ1-2, with TRBD1 identical over 11 bases. The CDR3 contains 14 residues. Per germline, CDR1 MRHNA and CDR2 SNTAGT. The junction had 0 bases not matched to a gene; V was cut back by 2 bases and J by 4 bases. The CDR3 nucleotides are TGTGCCAGCAGTGACGGGACAGGGGGCTATGGCTACACCTTC. Its protein product is CASSDGTGGYGYTF.

The V call is TRBV30, the J call TRBJ2-5; 8 nucleotides line up with TRBD1. CDR3 length: 12 residues. The J segment lost 7 bases and the V segment lost 4 bases, leaving 5 bases of the junction unmatched. The germline V gene encodes CDR1 GTSNPN and CDR2 SVGIG (reference sequence). CDR3 amino acids: CAWKTGVVTQYF. The CDR3 DNA follows: TGTGCCTGGAAGACAGGGGTTGTGACCCAGTACTTC.

The V call is TRBV7-2, the J call TRBJ2-1, with D perhaps TRBD1 (5 bases). V was cut by 5 bases and J by 4 bases, with 6 bases left in between. This CDR3 is 12 amino acids long. CDR1 and CDR2 from the germline V gene are SGHTA and FQGNSA. The CDR3 spells CASSRQYNEQFF. CDR3 coding DNA: TGTGCCAGCAGCAGACAGTACAATGAGCAGTTCTTC.

The rearrangement joins TRBV7-9 to TRBJ1-2; maybe TRBD1 (5 bases). Germline assignment: CDR1 SEHNR and CDR2 FQNEAQ (reference sequence). V lost 2 bases and J 8 bases, leaving 12 bases between the germline ends. This CDR3 region has 13 residues. The CDR3 is CASSLPGTYGYTF. DNA of the CDR3: TGTGCCAGCAGCTTACCCGGGACTTACGGCTACACCTTC.

The genes are TRBV18 and TRBJ2-5, with 7 bases identical to TRBD1. Germline assignment: CDR1 KGHSH and CDR2 LQKENI. V trimming: 6 bases; J trimming: 2 bases; junction bases outside the gene matches: 9. This CDR3 is 15 amino acids long. Written as DNA, the CDR3 is TGTGCCAGCTCGCGAACACGCAGGGGGCAAGAGACCCAGTACTTC. It is translated as CASSRTRRGQETQYF. Variable domain in full (rest from reference TRBV18 and TRBJ2-5): NAGVMQNPRHLVRRRGQEARLRCSPMKGHSHVYWYRQLPEEGLKFMVYLQKENIIDESGMPKERFSAEFPKEGPSILRIQQVVRGDSAAYFCASSRTRRGQETQYFGPGTRLLVL.

The chain employs TRBV5-1 and TRBJ2-1, with 9 bases matching TRBD1. Germline CDR1 reads SGHRS; CDR2 reads YFSETQ. V shed 4 bases and J 9 bases; nucleotides not matched to a gene: 14. This CDR3 region has 16 residues. The CDR3 coding sequence is TGCGCCAGCAGCAGGGGACCGGGACAGGGTTTGGGTGAGCAGTTCTTC. Translation gives CASSRGPGQGLGEQFF. Drawing the rest from reference TRBV5-1 and TRBJ2-1, the complete variable domain is KAGVTQTPRYLIKTRGQQVTLSCSPISGHRSVSWYQQTPGQGLQFLFEYFSETQRNKGNFPGRFSGRQFSNSRSEMNVSTLELGDSALYLCASSRGPGQGLGEQFFGPGTRLTVL.

This rearrangement joins TRBV6-5 to TRBJ1-1; unclear D gene. V lost 7 bases to trimming and J lost 1 base, with 10 bases between them. CDR1 is MNHEY, CDR2 SVGAGI, per germline. CDR3 length equals 13 residues. This CDR3 is CASISDKNTEAFF. The CDR3 coding sequence is TGTGCCAGCATCTCAGACAAGAACACTGAAGCTTTCTTT.

V and J are TRBV6-2 or TRBV6-3 and TRBJ1-1, with 7 bases fitting TRBD1. CDR1 is MNHEY and CDR2 is SVGEGT in the germline V gene. The CDR3 consists of 13 residues. The ends lost 5 bases at V and 7 bases at J; junction bases unmatched: 7. The CDR3 nucleotides read TGTGCCAGCAGTCTGGGGACAGCCTTTGAAGCTTTCTTT. This encodes CASSLGTAFEAFF.

The CDR3 DNA reads as TGTGCCAGCAGCCGCGTGGGATTCGGACAGGCGGAAAAACTGTTTTTT. It translates to CASSRVGFGQAEKLFF. The J gene is TRBJ1-4, the V gene TRBV11-2, with 7 bases fitting TRBD1. The CDR3 is 16 amino acids. V trimming: 5 bases; J trimming: 8 bases; junction bases outside the gene matches: 14. Germline values: CDR1 SGHAT, CDR2 FQNNGV. Based on the CDR3 plus reference TRBV11-2 and TRBJ1-4, the full variable domain is EAGVAQSPRYKIIEKRQSVAFWCNPISGHATLYWYQQILGQGPKLLIQFQNNGVVDDSQLPKDRFSAERLKGVDSTLKIQPAKLEDSAVYLCASSRVGFGQAEKLFFGSGTQLSVL.

The chain has TRBV14 and TRBJ1-2; D unresolved. The length of the CDR3 is 13 residues. Germline V CDR1 and CDR2: SGHDN, FVKESK. V lost 1 base, J lost 8 bases, and 11 bases lay in between. CDR3 protein: CASSQGGPGGYTF. CDR3 nucleotides: TGTGCCAGCAGCCAAGGAGGCCCCGGGGGCTACACCTTC.

The sample holds one count of this clone. V is TRBV7-3 and J is TRBJ2-7; 9 bases fit TRBD2. Germline-derived CDR1 and CDR2 are SGHTA and FQGTGA. J lost 2 bases, V lost 5 bases, and 10 bases had no gene match. The CDR3 contains 16 residues. In DNA form, the CDR3 reads TGTGCCAGCAGCCTCCAACTAGCGGGTGCCCCCTACGAGCAGTACTTC. This sequence encodes CASSLQLAGAPYEQYF. The full variable domain, completed using reference TRBV7-3 and TRBJ2-7, is GAGVSQTPSNKVTEKGKYVELRCDPISGHTALYWYRQSLGQGPEFLIYFQGTGAADDSGLPNDRFFAVRPEGSVSTLKIQRTERGDSAVYLCASSLQLAGAPYEQYFGPGTRLTVT.

This clone has only a few counts. The chain joins TRBV2 to TRBJ1-2; possible D gene TRBD1, 6 bases. CDR3 size: 15 residues. The V end was cut by 3 bases, the J end by 4 bases, with 15 bases between. Germline CDR1 SNHLY, CDR2 FYNNEI. The CDR3 region is CASSDEQGSSYGYTF. As DNA, the CDR3 is TGTGCCAGCAGTGACGAGCAGGGGAGTAGCTATGGCTACACCTTC.

This chain joins TRBV4-3 and TRBJ2-3; 9 positions agree with TRBD2. V was pared by 5 bases and J by 4 bases, with 10 bases of the junction left unmatched. CDR3 length: 16 residues. Germline V gene data show CDR1 as LGHNA and CDR2 as YSLEER. The CDR3 here is CASSKGNSGGPDTQYF. In nucleotides, the CDR3 is TGCGCCAGCAGCAAAGGGAATAGCGGGGGCCCAGATACGCAGTATTTT.

This chain links TRBV12-3 or TRBV12-4 with TRBJ1-5, with 7 positions matching TRBD1. Trimming at V came to 8 bases and at J to 3 bases, leaving 4 bases not matched to a gene. This CDR3 is 13 amino acids long. DNA of the CDR3: TGTGCCAGCGCACAGGGGTACAATCAGCCCCAGCATTTT. This gives the protein CASAQGYNQPQHF.

The chain uses TRBV5-4 and TRBJ1-1; the match to TRBD1 covers 7 bases. V was clipped by 3 bases and J by 4 bases; unmatched bases: 9. The CDR3 sequence is 15 residues long. CDR1 is SGHNT, CDR2 YYREEE, per germline (reference sequence). CDR3 region: CASSSGQSSLTEAFF. DNA of the CDR3: TGTGCCAGCAGCTCGGGACAGTCCTCACTCACTGAAGCTTTCTTT. Together with reference TRBV5-4 and TRBJ1-1, the CDR3 gives the full variable domain: ETGVTQSPTHLIKTRGQQVTLRCSSQSGHNTVSWYQQALGQGPQFIFQYYREEENGRGNFPPRFSGLQFPNYSSELNVNALELDDSALYLCASSSGQSSLTEAFFGQGTRLTVV.

The chain has TRBV5-1 and TRBJ2-3, with TRBD1 matching 9 bases. The CDR3 consists of 18 residues. Trimming took 4 bases from V and 3 from J; bases not matched to a gene: 15. Germline CDR1 and CDR2: SGHRS and YFSETQ. CDR3 DNA sequence: TGCGCCAGCAGCCCCCACCCTACAGACAGGGGGGTGACAGATACGCAGTATTTT. This translates into CASSPHPTDRGVTDTQYF.

The chain joins TRBV14 to TRBJ1-2; D remains ambiguous. Germline V gene data show CDR1 as SGHDN and CDR2 as FVKESK. This CDR3 has 14 amino acids. Trimming cost V 1 base and J 5 bases, with 11 bases left between them. In nucleotides, the CDR3 is TGTGCCAGCAGCCAAGTGGCAGGCAATTATGGCTACACCTTC. It yields the protein CASSQVAGNYGYTF. Variable domain in full (rest from reference TRBV14 and TRBJ1-2): EAGVTQFPSHSVIEKGQTVTLRCDPISGHDNLYWYRRVMGKEIKFLLHFVKESKQDESGMPNNRFLAERTGGTYSTLKVQPAELEDSGVYFCASSQVAGNYGYTFGSGTRLTVV.

The chain links TRBV27 to TRBJ1-1, with a possible D match to TRBD1 (5 bases). The germline V gene encodes CDR1 MNHEY and CDR2 SMNVEV (reference sequence). The CDR3 totals 13 residues. Trimming pared 3 bases from V and 4 bases from J, leaving 9 bases between. The CDR3: CASSLRGGTEAFF. In DNA form, the CDR3 reads TGTGCCAGCAGTTTGAGGGGAGGCACTGAAGCTTTCTTT.

J is TRBJ1-6 and V is TRBV10-3, with D unclear. Trimming pared 2 bases from V and 10 bases from J, leaving 12 bases between. The CDR3 is 14 residues long. Germline V gene lookup returns CDR1 ENHRY and CDR2 SYGVKD. CDR3 DNA sequence: TGTGCCATCAGTGAGGAGATGAATAGATCACCCCTCCACTTT. Translating it yields CAISEEMNRSPLHF.

The chain joins TRBV5-1 to TRBJ1-4, with 7 bases matching TRBD1. V lost 0 bases, J lost 7 bases, and 9 bases stayed unmatched. The germline CDR1 and CDR2 sequences are SGHRS and YFSETQ. There are 16 residues in the CDR3. CDR3 in DNA: TGCGCCAGCAGCTTGGTGGGACAGCCATCTGGTGAAAAACTGTTTTTT. This encodes CASSLVGQPSGEKLFF.

The chain uses TRBV4-2 and TRBJ1-5, with 8 bases lining up with TRBD1. The V gene's germline CDR1 is LGHNA and CDR2 YNFKEQ. CDR3 length: 16 residues. The V gene end was trimmed by 4 bases and the J gene end by 2 bases; junction bases not matched to a gene: 7. As DNA, the CDR3 is TGTGCCAGCAGCCCCAGCAGGGGGCCGGGCAATCAGCCCCAGCATTTT. This codes for CASSPSRGPGNQPQHF.

V usage is TRBV30 and J usage is TRBJ1-6, with TRBD1 identical over 7 bases. The J segment lost 2 bases and the V segment lost 3 bases, leaving 1 base of the junction unmatched. CDR3 length: 14 amino acids. CDR1 GTSNPN and CDR2 SVGIG come from the germline V gene (reference sequence). CDR3 residues: CAWRGGTYNSPLHF. The CDR3 coding sequence is TGTGCCTGGAGAGGGGGCACCTATAATTCACCCCTCCACTTT.

The chain employs TRBV7-8 and TRBJ1-1; 7 bases align to TRBD1. V was clipped by 1 base and J by 3 bases; unmatched bases: 5. CDR3 size: 15 residues. CDR1 and CDR2 (germline): SGHVS, FQNEAQ. The CDR3 sequence is CASSLDFQGDTEAFF. The CDR3 DNA sequence: TGTGCCAGCAGCTTAGATTTCCAGGGGGACACTGAAGCTTTCTTT.